This T cell receptor beta chain was profiled in a study of blood T cell repertoires in COVID-19. Study-level information: Researchers got acute and convalescent COVID-19 samples from the United States, Italy and Spain. Sample material is recorded as cDNA or gDNA derived from T cells, B-cell-depleted T cells, or PBMCs.

CDR3 length: 16 amino acids. Germline V gene data show CDR1 as SEHNR and CDR2 as FQNEAQ (reference sequence). Trimming took off 7 bases at V and 0 bases at J, with 16 bases between the two ends. In the original analysis: Estimated nucleated cell counts came from reference gene primer amplification. Profiling relied on immunoSEQ multiplex PCR, and the TCRdb table lists in-frame clones only, not all of them. The V and J calls and clone size were taken over from that table, and D and trimming were inferred from the DNA. Found here are about 140,000 clones, 80% to 90% of them singletons; the top ten hold 3.5% to 4.5%.

The J gene is TRBJ1-3, the V gene TRBV7-9; D not resolved. The sample consisted of peripheral blood. The receptor was derived from a woman in her 40s with acute or convalescent COVID-19. The CDR3 spells CASTTQDPISGNTIYF. The CDR3 region has the DNA TGTGCCAGCACCACCCAGGATCCGATCTCTGGAAACACCATATATTTT.